What follows is one T cell receptor (beta chain) and its context. Its antigen has not been determined. Per-nucleotide qualities are absent, and no much larger clonotype sits a single base away. The data are from a study of blood T cell repertoires in COVID-19 (dated by TCRdb to about 2020). As for the study more broadly: The collaborator samples originated in the United States, Italy and Spain and spanned the acute and convalescent phases of COVID-19. Deeply sampled blood TCRbeta repertoires from subjects exposed to, actively infected with, or recovered from COVID-19 were included in the dataset. The sample metadata nearly always contained a de-identified subject ID, COVID-19 status, age in years and sex. Samples came from the ongoing ImmuneRACE study (first 160 participants) plus 1,254 subjects from 6 global collaborators. Where available, HLA class I and class II types were taken from metadata supplied by the sample provider and were not determined by assay-based typing. The material from the prospective study consisted of cDNA or gDNA derived from T cells, B-cell-depleted T cells, or PBMCs. The repertoires were made available in a free public database intended to serve as a resource for research on the immune response to SARS-CoV-2. Study-level results and caveats: The quantity of clinical and demographic metadata differed by source and by participant and was supplied without curation.

Enrolling through a virtual design, the prospective study's participants ranged in age from roughly 18 to 90 years and lived across roughly 23 United States geographic areas. To assign participants to cohorts, the prospective study relied on clinical history that participants themselves reported in a screening survey and a study questionnaire. For ImmuneRACE Cohort 3, a participant was defined as recovered based on two consecutive negative NP/OP PCR tests, clearance by a healthcare professional, or resolution of symptoms. In the prospective study, mobile phlebotomists collected whole blood, serum and a nasopharyngeal or oropharyngeal swab from each participant. Additional blood draws and questionnaires over an approximately 2-month period could optionally be provided by prospective study participants. Blood samples from the prospective study were shipped frozen or at room temperature prior to DNA extraction.

TCRbeta CDR3 regions were amplified from genomic DNA using the immunoSEQ Assay, a bias-controlled multiplex PCR. On the authors' methods: The number of nucleated cells in each sample was estimated from the amplification of reference gene primers within the assay. Sequence reads were collapsed and filtered to measure the absolute abundance of every unique TCRbeta CDR3 rearrangement. For each sample, productive Simpson clonality was calculated by taking the square root of Simpson's diversity index across productive rearrangements. TCRdb's version of the immuneACCESS table is confined to in-frame rearrangements and falls short of the full clone set. An unresolved V gene accounts for under half of the shortfall where checked; the remainder is of unknown origin. V and J calls and clone size are copied from that table; D and trimming were computed from the DNA. The table for this sample lists hundreds of thousands of clones; around 89% of them were counted only once. 0.95% to 1.3% of the sample lies in the top ten.

Sequencing input: PBMCs or T cells enriched from blood (not recorded which). This receptor was taken from a man between 25 and 39 years old who had recovered from COVID-19.

The CDR3 region has the sequence CASSLVSSSGAYNEQFF. The nucleotide sequence is given as TGTGCCAGCAGCTTAGTGTCTAGTAGCGGGGCCTACAATGAGCAGTTCTTC. The sequence is built from TRBV7-2 and TRBJ2-1, and 8 bases in between align with TRBD2. The germline V gene specifies SGHTA as CDR1 and FQGNSA as CDR2. V and J are trimmed by 1 base and 2 bases, and the gene matches miss 7 bases of the junction. The CDR3 has 17 amino acids, counting the end cysteine and phenylalanine. Only the CDR3 DNA is retained, 51 bases long and in frame from the first base.